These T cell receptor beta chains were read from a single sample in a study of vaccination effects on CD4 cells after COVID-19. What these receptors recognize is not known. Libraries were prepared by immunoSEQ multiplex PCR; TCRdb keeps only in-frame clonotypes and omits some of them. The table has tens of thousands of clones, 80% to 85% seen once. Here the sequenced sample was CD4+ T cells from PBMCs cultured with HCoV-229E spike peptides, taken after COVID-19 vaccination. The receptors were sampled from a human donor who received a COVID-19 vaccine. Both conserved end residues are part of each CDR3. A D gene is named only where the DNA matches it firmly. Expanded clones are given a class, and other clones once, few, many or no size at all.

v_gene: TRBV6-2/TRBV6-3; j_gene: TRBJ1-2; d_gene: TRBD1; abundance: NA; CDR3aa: CASSERQGKIYGYTF; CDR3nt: TGTGCCAGCAGCGAACGACAGGGTAAAATCTATGGCTACACCTTC
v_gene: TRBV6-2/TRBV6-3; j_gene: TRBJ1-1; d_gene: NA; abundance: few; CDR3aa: CASSYSGGLTEAFF; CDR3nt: TGTGCCAGCAGTTACTCCGGGGGGCTCACTGAAGCTTTCTTT
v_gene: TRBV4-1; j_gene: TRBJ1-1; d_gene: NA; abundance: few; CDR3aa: CASSQGIQNTEAFF; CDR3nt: TGCGCCAGCAGCCAAGGGATACAGAACACTGAAGCTTTCTTT
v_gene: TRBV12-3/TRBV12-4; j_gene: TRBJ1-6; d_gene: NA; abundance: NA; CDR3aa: CASSMIVNSPLHF; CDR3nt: TGTGCCAGCAGTATGATCGTTAATTCACCCCTCCACTTT
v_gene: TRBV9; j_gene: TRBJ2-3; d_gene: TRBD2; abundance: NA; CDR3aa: CASSTGTSGGFTDTQYF; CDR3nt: TGTGCCAGCAGTACCGGGACTAGCGGGGGGTTCACAGATACGCAGTATTTT
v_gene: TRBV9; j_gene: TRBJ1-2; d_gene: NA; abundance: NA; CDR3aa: CASSLPGTDYGYTF; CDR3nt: TGTGCCAGCAGCCTACCCGGGACGGACTATGGCTACACCTTC
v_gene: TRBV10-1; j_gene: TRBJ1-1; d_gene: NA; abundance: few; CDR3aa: CASSESRGTEAFF; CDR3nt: TGCGCCAGCAGTGAGTCTCGAGGCACTGAAGCTTTCTTT
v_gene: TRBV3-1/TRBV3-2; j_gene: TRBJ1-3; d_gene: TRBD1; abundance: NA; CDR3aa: CASSQGDRASDF; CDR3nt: TGTGCCAGCAGCCAAGGGGACAGGGCATCGGATTTT
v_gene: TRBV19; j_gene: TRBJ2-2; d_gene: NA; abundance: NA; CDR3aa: CASRSRSVTGELFF; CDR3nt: TGTGCCAGTAGATCGAGGAGCGTTACCGGGGAGCTGTTTTTT
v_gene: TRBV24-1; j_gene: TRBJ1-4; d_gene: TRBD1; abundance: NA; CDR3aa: CATSRSGGGEKLFF; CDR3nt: TGTGCCACCAGTCGGTCAGGGGGCGGTGAAAAACTGTTTTTT
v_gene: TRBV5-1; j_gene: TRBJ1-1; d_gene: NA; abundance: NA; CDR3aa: CASSLAWGGEAFF; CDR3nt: TGCGCCAGCAGCTTGGCCTGGGGGGGGGAAGCTTTCTTT
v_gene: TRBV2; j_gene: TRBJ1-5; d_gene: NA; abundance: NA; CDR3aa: CASSEDANQPQHF; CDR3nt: TGTGCCAGCAGCGAGGACGCTAATCAGCCCCAGCATTTT
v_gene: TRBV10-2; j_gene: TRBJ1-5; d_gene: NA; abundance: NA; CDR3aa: CASKDNSNQPQHF; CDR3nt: TGCGCCAGCAAGGACAATAGCAATCAGCCCCAGCATTTT
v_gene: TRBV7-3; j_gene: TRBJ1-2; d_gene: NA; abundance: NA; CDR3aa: CASSSGNRAAGYTF; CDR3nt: TGTGCCAGCAGCTCCGGCAACAGGGCGGCTGGCTACACCTTC
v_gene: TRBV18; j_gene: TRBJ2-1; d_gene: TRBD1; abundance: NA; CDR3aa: CASSPSRGQNEQFF; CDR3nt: TGTGCCAGCTCACCGAGCAGGGGGCAAAATGAGCAGTTCTTC
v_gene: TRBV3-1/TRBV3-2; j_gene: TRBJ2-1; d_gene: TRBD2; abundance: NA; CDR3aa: CASSPSGGAVYNEQFF; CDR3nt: TGTGCCAGCAGCCCTAGCGGGGGGGCCGTCTACAATGAGCAGTTCTTC
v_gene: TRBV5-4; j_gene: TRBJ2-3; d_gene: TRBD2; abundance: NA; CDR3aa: CASSPPPRGGYSDTQYF; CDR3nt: TGTGCCAGCAGCCCCCCCCCTCGGGGGGGTTATTCAGATACGCAGTATTTT
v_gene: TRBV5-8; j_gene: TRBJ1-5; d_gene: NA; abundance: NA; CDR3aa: CASSLVEGRKPQHF; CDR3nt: TGTGCCAGCAGCTTGGTAGAGGGTCGAAAGCCCCAGCATTTT
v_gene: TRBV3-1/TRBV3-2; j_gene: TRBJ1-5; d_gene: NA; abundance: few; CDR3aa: CASSQRGAKPQHF; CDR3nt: TGTGCCAGCAGCCAACGGGGGGCAAAGCCCCAGCATTTT
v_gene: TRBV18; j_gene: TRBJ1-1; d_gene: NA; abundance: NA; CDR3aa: CASSPRQTNTEAFF; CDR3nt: TGTGCCAGCTCACCCCGACAGACGAACACTGAAGCTTTCTTT